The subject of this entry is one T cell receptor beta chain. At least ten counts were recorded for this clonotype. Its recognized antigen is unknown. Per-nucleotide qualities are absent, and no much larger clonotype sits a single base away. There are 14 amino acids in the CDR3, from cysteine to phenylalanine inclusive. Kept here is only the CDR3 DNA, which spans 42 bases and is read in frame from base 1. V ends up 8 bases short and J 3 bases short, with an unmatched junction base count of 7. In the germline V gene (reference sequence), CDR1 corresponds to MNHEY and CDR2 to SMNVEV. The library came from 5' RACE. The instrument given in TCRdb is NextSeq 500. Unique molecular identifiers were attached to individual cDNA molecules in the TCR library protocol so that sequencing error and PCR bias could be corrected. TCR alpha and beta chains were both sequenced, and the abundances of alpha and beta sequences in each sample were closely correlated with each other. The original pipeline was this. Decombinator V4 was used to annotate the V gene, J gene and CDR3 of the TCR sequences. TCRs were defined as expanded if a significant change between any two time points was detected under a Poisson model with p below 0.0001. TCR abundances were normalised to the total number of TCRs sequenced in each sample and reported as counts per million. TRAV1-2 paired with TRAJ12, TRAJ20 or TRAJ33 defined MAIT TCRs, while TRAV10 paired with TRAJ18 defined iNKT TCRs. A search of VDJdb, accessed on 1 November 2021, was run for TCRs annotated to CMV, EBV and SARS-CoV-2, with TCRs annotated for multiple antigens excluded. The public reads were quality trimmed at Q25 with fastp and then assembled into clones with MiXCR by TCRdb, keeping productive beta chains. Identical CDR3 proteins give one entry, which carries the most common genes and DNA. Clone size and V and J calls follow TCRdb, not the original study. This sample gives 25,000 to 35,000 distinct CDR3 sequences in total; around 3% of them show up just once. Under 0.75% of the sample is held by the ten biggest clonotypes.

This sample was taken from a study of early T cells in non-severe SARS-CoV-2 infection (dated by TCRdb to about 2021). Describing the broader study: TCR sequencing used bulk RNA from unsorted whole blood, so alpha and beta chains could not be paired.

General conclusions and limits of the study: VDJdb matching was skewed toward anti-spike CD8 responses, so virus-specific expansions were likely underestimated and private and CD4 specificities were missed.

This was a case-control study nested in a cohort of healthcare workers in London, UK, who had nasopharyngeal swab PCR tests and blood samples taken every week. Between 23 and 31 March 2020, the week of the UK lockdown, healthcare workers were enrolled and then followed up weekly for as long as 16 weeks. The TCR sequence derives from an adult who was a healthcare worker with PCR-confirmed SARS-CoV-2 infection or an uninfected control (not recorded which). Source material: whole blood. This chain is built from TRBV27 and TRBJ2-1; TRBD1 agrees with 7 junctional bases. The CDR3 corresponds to CASGYRGNYNEQFF. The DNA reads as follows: TGTGCCAGCGGGTACAGGGGAAACTACAATGAGCAGTTCTTC.